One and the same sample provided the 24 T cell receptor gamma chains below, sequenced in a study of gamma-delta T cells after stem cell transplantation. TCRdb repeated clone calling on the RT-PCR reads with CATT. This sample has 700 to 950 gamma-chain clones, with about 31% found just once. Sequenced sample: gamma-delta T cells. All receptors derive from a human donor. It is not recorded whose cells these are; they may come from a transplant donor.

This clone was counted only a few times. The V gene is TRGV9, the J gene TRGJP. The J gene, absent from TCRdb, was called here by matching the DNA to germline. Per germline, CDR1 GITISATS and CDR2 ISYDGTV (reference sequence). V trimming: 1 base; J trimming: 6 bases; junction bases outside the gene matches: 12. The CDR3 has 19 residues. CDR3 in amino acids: CALWEVARVAELGKKIKVF. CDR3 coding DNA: TGTGCCTTGTGGGAGGTCGCTAGAGTGGCAGAGTTGGGCAAAAAAATCAAGGTATTT.

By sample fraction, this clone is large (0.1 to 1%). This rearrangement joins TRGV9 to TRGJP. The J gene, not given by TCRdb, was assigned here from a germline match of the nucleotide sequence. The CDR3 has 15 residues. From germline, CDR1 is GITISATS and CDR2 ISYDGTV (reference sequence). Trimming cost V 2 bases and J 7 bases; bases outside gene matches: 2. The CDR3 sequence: CALWEGELGKKIKVF. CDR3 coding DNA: TGTGCCTTGTGGGAGGGGGAGTTGGGCAAAAAAATCAAGGTATTT.

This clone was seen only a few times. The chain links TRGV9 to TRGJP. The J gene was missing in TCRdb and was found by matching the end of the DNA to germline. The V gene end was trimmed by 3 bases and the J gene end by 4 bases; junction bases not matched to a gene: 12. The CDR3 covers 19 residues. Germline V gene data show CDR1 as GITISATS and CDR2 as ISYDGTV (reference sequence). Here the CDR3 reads CALWEMTHTQELGKKIKVF. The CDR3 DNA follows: TGTGCCTTGTGGGAGATGACTCACACCCAAGAGTTGGGCAAAAAAATCAAGGTATTT.

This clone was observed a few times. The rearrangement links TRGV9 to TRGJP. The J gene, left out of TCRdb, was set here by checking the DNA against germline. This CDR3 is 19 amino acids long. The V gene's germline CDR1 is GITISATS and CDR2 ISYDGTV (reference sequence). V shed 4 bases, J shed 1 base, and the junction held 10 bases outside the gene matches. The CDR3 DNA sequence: TGTGCCTTGTGGGAAGGGACCAGAGGGCAAGAGTTGGGCAAAAAAATCAAGGTATTT. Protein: CALWEGTRGQELGKKIKVF.

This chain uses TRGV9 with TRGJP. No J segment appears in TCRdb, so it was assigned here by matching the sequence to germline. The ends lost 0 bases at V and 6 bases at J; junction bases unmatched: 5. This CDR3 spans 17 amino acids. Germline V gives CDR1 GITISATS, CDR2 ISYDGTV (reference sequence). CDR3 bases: TGTGCCTTGTGGGAGGTGCCGGGAGAGTTGGGCAAAAAAATCAAGGTATTT. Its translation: CALWEVPGELGKKIKVF.

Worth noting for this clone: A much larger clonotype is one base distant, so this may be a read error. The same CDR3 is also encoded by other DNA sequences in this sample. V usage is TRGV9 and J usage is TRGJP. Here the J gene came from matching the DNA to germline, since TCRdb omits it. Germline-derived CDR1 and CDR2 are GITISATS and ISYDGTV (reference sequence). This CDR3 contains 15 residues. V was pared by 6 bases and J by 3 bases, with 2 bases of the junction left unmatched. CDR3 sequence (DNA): TGTGCCTTGTGGTCGCAAGAGTTGGGCAAAAAAATCAAGGTATTT. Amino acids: CALWSQELGKKIKVF.

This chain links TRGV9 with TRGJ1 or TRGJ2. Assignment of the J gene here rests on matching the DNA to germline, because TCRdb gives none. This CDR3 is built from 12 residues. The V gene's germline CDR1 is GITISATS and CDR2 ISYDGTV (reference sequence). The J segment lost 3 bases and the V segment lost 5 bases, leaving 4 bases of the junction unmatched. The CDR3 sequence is CALWGSYYKKLF. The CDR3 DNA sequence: TGTGCCTTGTGGGGGTCTTATTATAAGAAACTCTTT.

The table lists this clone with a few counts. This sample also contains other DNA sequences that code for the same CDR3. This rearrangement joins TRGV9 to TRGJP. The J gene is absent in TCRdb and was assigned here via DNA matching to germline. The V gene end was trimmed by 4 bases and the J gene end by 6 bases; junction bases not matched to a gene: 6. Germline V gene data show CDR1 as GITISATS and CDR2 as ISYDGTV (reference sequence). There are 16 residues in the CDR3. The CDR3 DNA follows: TGTGCCTTGTGGGAAGAGGGAGAGTTGGGCAAAAAAATCAAGGTATTT. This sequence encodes CALWEEGELGKKIKVF.

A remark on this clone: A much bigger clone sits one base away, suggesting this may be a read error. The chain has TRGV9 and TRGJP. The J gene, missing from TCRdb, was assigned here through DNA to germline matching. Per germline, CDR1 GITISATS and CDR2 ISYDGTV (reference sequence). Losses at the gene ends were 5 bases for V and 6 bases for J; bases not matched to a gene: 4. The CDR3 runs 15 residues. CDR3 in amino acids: CALWGPELGKKIKVF. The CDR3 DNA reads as TGTGCCTTGTGGGGCCCAGAGTTGGGCAAAAAAATCAAGGTATTT.

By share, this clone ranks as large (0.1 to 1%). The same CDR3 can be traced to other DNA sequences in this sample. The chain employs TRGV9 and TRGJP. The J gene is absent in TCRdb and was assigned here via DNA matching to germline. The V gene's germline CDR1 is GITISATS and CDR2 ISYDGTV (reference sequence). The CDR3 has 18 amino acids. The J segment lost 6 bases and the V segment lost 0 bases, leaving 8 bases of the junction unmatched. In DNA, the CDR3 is TGTGCCTTGTGGGAGGTGCATCACCCAGAGTTGGGCAAAAAAATCAAGGTATTT. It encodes CALWEVHHPELGKKIKVF.

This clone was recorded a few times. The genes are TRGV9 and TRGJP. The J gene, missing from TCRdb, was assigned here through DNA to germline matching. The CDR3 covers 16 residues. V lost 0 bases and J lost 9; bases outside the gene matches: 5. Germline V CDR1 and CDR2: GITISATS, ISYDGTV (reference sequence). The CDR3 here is CALWEVPALGKKIKVF. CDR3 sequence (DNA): TGTGCCTTGTGGGAGGTGCCAGCGTTGGGCAAAAAAATCAAGGTATTT.

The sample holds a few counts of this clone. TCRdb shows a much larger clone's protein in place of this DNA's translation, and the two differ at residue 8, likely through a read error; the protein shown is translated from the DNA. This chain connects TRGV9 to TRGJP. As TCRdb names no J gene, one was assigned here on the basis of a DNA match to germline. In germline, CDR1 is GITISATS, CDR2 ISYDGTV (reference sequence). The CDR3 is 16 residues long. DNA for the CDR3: TGTGCCTTGTGGGAGCCGCAAGGGTTGGGCAAAAAAATCAAGGTATTT. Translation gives CALWEPQGLGKKIKVF.

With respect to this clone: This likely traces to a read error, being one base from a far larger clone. Here the CDR3 DNA reads TGTGCCTTGGGGGAAAGATATAAGAAACTCTTT. Translation: CALGERYKKLF. The chain joins TRGV9 to TRGJ1 or TRGJ2. The J gene is absent in TCRdb and was assigned here via DNA matching to germline. The CDR3 length is 11 residues. The germline CDR1 and CDR2 sequences are GITISATS and ISYDGTV (reference sequence).

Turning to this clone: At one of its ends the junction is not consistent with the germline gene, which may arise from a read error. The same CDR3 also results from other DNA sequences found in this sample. This CDR3 reads CATWDGNSSDWIKTF. The CDR3 DNA reads TGTGCCACCTGGGACGGTAATAGTAGTGACTGGATCAAGACGTTT. The V and J genes are TRGV2 and TRGJP2. Since TCRdb gives no J gene, matching the DNA to germline was used here to assign it. This CDR3 has 15 amino acids. CDR1 and CDR2 from the germline V gene are EGSNGY and YDSYNSKV.

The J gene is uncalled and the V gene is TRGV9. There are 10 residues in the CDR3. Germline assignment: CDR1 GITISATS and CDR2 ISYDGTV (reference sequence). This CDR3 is CALWVVPGLF. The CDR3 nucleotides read TGTGCCTTGTGGGTAGTCCCCGGACTCTTT.

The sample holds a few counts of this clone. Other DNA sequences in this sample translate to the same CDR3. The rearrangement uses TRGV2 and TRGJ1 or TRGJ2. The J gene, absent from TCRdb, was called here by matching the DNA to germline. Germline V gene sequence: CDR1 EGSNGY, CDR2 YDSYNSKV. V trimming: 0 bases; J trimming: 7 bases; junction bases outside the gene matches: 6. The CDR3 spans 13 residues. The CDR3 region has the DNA TGTGCCACCTGGGACGGGCCTCGGTATAAGAAACTCTTT. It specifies CATWDGPRYKKLF.

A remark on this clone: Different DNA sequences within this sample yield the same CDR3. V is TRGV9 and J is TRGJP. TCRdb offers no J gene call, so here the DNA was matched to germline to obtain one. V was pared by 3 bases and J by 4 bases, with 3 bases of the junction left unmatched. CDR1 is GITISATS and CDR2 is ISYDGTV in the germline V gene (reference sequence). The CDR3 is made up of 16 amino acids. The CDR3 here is CALWELQELGKKIKVF. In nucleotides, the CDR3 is TGTGCCTTGTGGGAGTTACAAGAGTTGGGCAAAAAAATCAAGGTATTT.

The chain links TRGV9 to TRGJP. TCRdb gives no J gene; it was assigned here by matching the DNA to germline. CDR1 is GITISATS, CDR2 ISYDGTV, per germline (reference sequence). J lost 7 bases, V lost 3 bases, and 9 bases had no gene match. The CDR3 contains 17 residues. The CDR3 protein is CALWEKPGELGKKIKVF. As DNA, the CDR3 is TGTGCCTTGTGGGAGAAACCGGGGGAGTTGGGCAAAAAAATCAAGGTATTT.

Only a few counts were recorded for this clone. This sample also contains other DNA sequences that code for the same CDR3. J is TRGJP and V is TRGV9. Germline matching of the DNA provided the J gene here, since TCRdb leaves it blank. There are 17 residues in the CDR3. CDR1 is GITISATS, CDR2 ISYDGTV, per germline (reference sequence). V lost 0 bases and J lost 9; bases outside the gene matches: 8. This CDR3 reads CALWEVQGGLGKKIKVF. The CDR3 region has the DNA TGTGCCTTGTGGGAGGTGCAAGGTGGGTTGGGCAAAAAAATCAAGGTATTT.

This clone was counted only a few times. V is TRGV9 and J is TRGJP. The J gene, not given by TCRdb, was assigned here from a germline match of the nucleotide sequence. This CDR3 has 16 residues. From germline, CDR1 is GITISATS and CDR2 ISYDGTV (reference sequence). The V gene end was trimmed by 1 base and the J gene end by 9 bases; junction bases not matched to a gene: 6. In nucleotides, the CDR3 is TGTGCCTTGTGGGAGGTCCCCCCGTTGGGCAAAAAAATCAAGGTATTT. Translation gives CALWEVPPLGKKIKVF.

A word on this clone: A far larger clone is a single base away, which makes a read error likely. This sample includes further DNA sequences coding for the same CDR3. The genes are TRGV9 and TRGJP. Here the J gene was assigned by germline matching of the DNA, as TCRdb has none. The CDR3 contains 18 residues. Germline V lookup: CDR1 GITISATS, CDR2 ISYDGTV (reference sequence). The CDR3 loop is CALWEVRGQELGKKIKVF. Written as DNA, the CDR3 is TGTGCCCTGTGGGAGGTGCGGGGGCAAGAGTTGGGCAAAAAAATCAAGGTATTT.

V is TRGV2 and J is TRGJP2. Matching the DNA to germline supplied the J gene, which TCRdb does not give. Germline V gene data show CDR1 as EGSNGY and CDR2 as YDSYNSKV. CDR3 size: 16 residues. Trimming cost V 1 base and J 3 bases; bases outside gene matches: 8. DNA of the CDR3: TGTGCCACCTGGGACGGCCCCCGAGGTAGTGATTGGATCAAGACGTTT. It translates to CATWDGPRGSDWIKTF.

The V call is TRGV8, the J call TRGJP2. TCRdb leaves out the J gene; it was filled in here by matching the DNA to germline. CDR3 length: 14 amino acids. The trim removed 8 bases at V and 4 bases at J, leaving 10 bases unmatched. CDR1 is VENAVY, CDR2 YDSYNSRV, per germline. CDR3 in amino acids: CATLSLASDWIKTF. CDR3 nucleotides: TGTGCCACCTTATCCCTTGCTAGTGATTGGATCAAGACGTTT.

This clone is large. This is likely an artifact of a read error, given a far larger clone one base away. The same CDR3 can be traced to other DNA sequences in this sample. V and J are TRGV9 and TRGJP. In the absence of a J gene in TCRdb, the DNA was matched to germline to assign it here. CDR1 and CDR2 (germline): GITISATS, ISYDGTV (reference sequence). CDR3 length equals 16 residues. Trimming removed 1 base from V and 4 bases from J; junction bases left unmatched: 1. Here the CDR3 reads CALWEVQELGKKIKVF. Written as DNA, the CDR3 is TGTGCCTTGTGGGAGGTCCAAGAGTTGGGCAAAAAAATCAAGGTATTT.